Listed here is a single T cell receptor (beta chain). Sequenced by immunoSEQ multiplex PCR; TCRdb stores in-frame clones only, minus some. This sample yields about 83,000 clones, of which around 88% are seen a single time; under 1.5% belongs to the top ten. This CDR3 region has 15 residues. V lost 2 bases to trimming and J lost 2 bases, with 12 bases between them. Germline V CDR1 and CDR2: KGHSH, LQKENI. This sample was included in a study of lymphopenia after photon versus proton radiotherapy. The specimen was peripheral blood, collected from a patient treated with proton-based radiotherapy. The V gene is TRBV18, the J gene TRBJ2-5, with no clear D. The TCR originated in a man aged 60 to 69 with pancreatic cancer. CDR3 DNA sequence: TGTGCCAGCTCACCAAACCGTGCATCTCAAGAGACCCAGTACTTC. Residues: CASSPNRASQETQYF.